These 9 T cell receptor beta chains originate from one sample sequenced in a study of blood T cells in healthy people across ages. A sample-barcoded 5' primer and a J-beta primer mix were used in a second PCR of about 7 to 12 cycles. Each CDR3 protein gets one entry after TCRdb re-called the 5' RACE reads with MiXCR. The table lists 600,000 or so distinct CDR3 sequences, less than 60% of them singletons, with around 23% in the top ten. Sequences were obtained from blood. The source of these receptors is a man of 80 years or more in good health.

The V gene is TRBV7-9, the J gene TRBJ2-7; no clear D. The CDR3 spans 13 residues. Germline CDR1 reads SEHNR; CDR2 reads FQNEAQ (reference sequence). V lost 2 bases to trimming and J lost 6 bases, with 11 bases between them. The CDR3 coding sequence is TGTGCCAGCAGCTTAAGCCCCTCCGGCGAGCAGTACTTC. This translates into CASSLSPSGEQYF.

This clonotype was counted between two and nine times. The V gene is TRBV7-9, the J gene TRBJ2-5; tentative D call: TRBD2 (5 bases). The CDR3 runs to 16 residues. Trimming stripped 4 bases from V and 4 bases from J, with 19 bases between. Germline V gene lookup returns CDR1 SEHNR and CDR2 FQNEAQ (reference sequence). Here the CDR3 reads CASSSFGVALGETQYF. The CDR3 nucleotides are TGTGCCAGCAGCTCCTTCGGGGTAGCGCTGGGAGAGACCCAGTACTTC.

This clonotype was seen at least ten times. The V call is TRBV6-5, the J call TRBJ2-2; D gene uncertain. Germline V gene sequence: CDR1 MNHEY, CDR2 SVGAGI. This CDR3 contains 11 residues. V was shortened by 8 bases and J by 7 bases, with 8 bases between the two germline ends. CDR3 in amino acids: CASGPGGELFF. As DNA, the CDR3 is TGTGCCAGCGGGCCGGGCGGGGAGCTGTTTTTT.

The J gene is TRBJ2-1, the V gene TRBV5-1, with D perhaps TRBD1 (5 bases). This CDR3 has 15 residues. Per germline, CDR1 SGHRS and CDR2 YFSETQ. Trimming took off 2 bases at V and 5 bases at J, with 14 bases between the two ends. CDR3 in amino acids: CASSFSMGPDNEQFF. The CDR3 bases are TGCGCCAGCAGCTTCTCGATGGGGCCCGACAATGAGCAGTTCTTC.

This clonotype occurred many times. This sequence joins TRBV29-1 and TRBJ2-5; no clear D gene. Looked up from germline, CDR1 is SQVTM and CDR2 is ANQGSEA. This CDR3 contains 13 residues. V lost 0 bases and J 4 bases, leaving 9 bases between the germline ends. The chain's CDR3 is CSVEEVVGETQYF. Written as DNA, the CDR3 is TGCAGCGTTGAAGAAGTCGTTGGAGAGACCCAGTACTTC.

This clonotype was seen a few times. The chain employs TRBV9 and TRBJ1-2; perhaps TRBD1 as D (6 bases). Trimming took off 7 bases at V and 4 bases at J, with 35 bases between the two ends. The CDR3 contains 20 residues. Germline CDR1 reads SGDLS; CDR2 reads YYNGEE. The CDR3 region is CASSGSSEGEGGSYVYGYTF. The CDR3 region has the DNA TGTGCCAGCTCGGGGAGTTCGGAAGGGGAAGGGGGTTCTTATGTCTATGGCTACACCTTC.

The CDR3 DNA reads TGTGCCAGTCGGGGGGGCCCGGTTCGTGGGGAGACCCAGTACTTC. Translating it yields CASRGGPVRGETQYF. V usage is TRBV12-3 or TRBV12-4 and J usage is TRBJ2-7, with 8 bases aligning to TRBD2. The J call may be mistaken, given a closer DNA end match to TRBJ2-5. The CDR3 contains 15 residues.

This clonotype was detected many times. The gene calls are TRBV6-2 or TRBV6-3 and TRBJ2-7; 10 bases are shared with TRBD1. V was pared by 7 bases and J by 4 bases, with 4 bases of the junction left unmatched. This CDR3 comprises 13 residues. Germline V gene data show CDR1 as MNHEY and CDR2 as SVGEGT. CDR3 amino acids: CASTPGQGYEQYF. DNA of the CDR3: TGTGCCAGCACGCCGGGACAGGGGTACGAGCAGTACTTC.

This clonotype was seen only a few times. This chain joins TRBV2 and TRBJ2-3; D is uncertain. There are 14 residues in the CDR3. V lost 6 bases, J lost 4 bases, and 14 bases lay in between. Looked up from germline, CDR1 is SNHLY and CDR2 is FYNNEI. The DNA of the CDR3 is TGTGCCAGCAGCTTGGGAAGGGAAGCAGATACGCAGTATTTT. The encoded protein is CASSLGREADTQYF.